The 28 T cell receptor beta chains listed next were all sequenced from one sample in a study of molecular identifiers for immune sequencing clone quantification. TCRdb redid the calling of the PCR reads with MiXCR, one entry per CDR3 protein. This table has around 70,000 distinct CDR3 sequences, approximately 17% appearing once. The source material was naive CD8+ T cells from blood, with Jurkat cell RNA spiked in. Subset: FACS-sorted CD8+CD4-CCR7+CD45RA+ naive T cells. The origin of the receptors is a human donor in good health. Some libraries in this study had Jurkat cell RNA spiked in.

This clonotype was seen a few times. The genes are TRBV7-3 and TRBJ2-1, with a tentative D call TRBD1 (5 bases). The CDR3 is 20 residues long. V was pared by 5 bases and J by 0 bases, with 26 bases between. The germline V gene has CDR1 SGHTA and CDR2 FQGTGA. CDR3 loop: CASSPSPAQQDPYSYNEQFF. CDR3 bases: TGTGCCAGCAGCCCTAGTCCCGCCCAACAGGATCCCTACTCCTACAATGAGCAGTTCTTC.

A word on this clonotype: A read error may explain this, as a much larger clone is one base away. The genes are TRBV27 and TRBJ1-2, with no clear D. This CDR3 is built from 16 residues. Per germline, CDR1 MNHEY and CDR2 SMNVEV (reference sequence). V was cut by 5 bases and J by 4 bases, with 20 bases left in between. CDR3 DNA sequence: TGTGCCAGCAGTCCATCAACTGGACTGCTCTTCTATGGCTACACCTTC. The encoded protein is CASSPSTGLLFYGYTF.

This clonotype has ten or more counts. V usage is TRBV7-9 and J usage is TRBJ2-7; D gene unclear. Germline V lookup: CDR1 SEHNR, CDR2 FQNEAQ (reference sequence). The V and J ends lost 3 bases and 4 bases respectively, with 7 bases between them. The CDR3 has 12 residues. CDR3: CASSFVRYEQYF. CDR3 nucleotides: TGTGCCAGCAGCTTCGTGCGTTACGAGCAGTACTTC. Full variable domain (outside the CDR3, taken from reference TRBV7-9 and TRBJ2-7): DTGVSQNPRHKITKRGQNVTFRCDPISEHNRLYWYRQTLGQGPEFLTYFQNEAQLEKSRLLSDRFSAERPKGSFSTLEIQRTEQGDSAMYLCASSFVRYEQYFGPGTRLTVT.

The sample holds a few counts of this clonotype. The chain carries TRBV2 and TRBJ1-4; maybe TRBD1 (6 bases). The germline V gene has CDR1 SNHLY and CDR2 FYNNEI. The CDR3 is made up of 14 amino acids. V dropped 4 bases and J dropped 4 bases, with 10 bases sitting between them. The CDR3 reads CASSVGGGNEKLFF. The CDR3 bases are TGTGCCAGCAGTGTCGGGGGCGGTAATGAAAAACTGTTTTTT.

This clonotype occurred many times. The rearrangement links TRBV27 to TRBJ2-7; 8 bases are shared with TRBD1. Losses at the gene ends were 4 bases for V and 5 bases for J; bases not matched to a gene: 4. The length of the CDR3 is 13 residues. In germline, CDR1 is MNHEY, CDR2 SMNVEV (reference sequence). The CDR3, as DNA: TGTGCCAGCAGTTCGACAGGGGTCCACGAGCAGTACTTC. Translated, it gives CASSSTGVHEQYF.

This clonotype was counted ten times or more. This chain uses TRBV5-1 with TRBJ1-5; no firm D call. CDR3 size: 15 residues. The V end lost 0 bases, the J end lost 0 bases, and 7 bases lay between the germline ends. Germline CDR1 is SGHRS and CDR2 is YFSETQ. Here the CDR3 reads CASSLGGYSNQPQHF. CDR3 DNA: TGCGCCAGCAGCTTGGGAGGATATAGCAATCAGCCCCAGCATTTT.

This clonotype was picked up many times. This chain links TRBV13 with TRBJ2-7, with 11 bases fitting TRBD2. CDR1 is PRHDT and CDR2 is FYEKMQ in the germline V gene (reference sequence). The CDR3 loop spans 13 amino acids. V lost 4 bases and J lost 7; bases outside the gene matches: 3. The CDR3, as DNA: TGTGCCAGCAGCTCGGGACTAGCGGAGGAGCAGTACTTC. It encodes CASSSGLAEEQYF.

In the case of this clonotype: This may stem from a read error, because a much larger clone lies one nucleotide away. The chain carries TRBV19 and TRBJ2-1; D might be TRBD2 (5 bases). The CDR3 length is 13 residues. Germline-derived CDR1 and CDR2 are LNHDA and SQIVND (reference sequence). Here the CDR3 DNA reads TGTGCCGGTAGCCCCACGTCGGGGAGTCTGCAGTTCTTC. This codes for CAGSPTSGSLQFF.

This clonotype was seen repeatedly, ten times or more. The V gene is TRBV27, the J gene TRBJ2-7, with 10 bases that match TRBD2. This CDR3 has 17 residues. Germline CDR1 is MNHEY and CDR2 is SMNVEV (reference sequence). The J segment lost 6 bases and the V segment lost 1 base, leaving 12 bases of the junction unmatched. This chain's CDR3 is CASSLYGGSGRAVEQYF. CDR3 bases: TGTGCCAGCAGTTTATACGGAGGAAGCGGGAGGGCCGTCGAGCAGTACTTC.

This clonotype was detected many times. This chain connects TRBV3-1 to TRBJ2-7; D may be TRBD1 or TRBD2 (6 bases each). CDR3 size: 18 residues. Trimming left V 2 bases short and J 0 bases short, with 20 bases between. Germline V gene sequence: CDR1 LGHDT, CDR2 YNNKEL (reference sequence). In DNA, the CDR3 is TGTGCCAGCAGCCAAAGGGGGGCCGGGTCCAGGAGCTCCTACGAGCAGTACTTC. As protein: CASSQRGAGSRSSYEQYF.

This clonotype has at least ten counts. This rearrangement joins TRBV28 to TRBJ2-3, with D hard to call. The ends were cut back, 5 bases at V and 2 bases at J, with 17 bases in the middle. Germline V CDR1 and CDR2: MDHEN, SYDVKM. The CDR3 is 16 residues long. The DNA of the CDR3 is TGTGCCAGCAGTCTGAGGTATTACCCAGCCACAGATACGCAGTATTTT. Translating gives CASSLRYYPATDTQYF.

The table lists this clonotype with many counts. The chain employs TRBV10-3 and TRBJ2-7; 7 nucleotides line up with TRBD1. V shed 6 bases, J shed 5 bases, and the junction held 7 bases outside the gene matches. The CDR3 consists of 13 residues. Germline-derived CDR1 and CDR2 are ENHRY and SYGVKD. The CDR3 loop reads CAISGPDRDEQYF. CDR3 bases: TGTGCCATCAGCGGCCCCGACAGGGACGAGCAGTACTTC.

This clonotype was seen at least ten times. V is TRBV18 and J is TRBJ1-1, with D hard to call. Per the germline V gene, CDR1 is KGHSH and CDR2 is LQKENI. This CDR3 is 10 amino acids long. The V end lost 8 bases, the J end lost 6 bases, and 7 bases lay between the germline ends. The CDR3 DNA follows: TGTGCCAGCCCAGTGTCTGAAGCTTTCTTT. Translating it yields CASPVSEAFF.

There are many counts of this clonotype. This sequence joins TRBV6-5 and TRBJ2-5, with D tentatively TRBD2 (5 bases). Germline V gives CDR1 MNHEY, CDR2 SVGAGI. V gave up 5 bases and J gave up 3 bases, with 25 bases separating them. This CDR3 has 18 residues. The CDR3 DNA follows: TGTGCCAGCAGTCCCGCCCCCAAGTTTCCAGGAGGTGAAGAGACCCAGTACTTC. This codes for CASSPAPKFPGGEETQYF.

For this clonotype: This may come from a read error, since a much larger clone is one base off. CDR3 sequence reads: CSARDLGLEGVTDTQYF. The CDR3 DNA is TGCAGTGCTAGAGATCTCGGACTAGAGGGAGTCACAGATACGCAGTATTTT. The V and J genes are TRBV20-1 and TRBJ2-3; the match to TRBD2 covers 7 bases. This CDR3 contains 17 residues. Trimming took 0 bases from V and 2 from J; bases not matched to a gene: 11. The germline gives CDR1 DFQATT, CDR2 SNEGSKA (reference sequence).

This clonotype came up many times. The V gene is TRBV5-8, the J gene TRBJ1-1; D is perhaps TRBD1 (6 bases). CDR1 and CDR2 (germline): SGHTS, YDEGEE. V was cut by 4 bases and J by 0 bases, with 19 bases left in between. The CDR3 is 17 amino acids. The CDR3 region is CASSLTTGPYLNTEAFF. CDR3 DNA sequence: TGTGCCAGCAGCCTAACCACAGGGCCTTACCTGAACACTGAAGCTTTCTTT.

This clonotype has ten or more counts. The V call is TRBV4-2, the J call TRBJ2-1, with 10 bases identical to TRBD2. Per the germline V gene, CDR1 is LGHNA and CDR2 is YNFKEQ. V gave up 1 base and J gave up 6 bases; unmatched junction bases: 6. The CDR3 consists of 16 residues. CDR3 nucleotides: TGTGCCAGCAGCCAAGTAGCGGGAGGCGGTGCCAATGAGCAGTTCTTC. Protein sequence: CASSQVAGGGANEQFF.

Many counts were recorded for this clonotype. The CDR3 DNA reads TGCGCCAGCAGCCACGTCGACAGGATCCAAGAGACCCAGTACTTC. This gives the protein CASSHVDRIQETQYF. This sequence joins TRBV4-1 and TRBJ2-5; TRBD1 is a possible D gene (6 bases). The germline V gene has CDR1 MGHRA and CDR2 YSYEKL. This CDR3 is 15 amino acids long. With 3 bases removed from V and 1 base from J, the gap between germline ends came to 12 bases.

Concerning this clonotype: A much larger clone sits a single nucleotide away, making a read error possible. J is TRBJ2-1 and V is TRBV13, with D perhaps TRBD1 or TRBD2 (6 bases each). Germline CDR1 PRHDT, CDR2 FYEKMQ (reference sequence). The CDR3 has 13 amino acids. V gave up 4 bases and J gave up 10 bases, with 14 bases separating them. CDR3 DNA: TGTGCCAGCAGCTCAGGGGAGGTATACGAGCAGTTCTTC. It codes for CASSSGEVYEQFF. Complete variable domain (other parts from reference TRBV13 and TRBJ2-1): AAGVIQSPRHLIKEKRETATLKCYPIPRHDTVYWYQQGPGQDPQFLISFYEKMQSDKGSIPDRFSAQQFSDYHSELNMSSLELGDSALYFCASSSGEVYEQFFGPGTRLTVL.

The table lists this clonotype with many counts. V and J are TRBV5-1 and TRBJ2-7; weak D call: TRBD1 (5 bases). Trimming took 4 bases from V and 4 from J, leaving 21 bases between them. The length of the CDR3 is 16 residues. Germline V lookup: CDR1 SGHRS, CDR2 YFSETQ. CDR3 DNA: TGCGCCAGCAGCCTTTTCCCCAGGGATAATCGGTACGAGCAGTACTTC. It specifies CASSLFPRDNRYEQYF.

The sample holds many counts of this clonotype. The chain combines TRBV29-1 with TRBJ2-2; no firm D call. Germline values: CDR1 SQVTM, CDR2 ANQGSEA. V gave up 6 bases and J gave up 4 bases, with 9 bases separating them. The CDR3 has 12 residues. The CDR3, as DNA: TGCAGCGTATTCTGGCGCACCGGGGAGCTGTTTTTT. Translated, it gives CSVFWRTGELFF.

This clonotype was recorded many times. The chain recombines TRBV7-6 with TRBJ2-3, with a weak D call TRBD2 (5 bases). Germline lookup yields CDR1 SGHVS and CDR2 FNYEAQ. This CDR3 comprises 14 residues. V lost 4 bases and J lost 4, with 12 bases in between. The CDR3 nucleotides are TGTGCCAGCAGCTATACAAAGAGGGCAGATACGCAGTATTTT. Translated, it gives CASSYTKRADTQYF.

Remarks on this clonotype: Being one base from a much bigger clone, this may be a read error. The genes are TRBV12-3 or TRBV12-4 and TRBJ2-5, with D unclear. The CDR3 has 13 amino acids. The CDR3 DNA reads TGTGCCAGCAGTTTCGCACCTCCAGAGACCCTGTACTTC. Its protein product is CASSFAPPETLYF.

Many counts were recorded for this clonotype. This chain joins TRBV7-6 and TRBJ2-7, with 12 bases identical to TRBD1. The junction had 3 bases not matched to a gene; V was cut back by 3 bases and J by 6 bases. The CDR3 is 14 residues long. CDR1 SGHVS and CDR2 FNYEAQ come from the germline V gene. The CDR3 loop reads CASSLGTGGAEQYF. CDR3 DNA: TGTGCCAGCAGCTTGGGGACAGGGGGCGCCGAGCAGTACTTC.

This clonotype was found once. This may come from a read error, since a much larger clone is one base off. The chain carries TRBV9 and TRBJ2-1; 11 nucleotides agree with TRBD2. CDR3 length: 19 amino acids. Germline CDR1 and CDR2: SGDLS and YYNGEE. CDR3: CAGSVRMQTSGSSYNEQFF. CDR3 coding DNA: TGTGCCGGCAGCGTCCGTATGCAAACTAGCGGGAGCTCCTACAATGAGCAGTTCTTC.

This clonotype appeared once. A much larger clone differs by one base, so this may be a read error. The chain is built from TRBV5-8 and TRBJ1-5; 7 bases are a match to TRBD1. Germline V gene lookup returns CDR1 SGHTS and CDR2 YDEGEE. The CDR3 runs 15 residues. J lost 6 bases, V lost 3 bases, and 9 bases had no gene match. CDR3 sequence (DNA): TGTGCCAGCAGCTCCGGACAGGTTCTGGTTCAGCCCCAGCATTTT. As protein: CASSSGQVLVQPQHF.

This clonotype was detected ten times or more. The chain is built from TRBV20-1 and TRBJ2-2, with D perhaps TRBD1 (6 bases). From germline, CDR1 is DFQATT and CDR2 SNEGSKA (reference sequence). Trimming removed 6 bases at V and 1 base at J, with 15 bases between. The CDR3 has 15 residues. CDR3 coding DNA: TGCAGTGCCAGGCAGGGGATTAGGAACACCGGGGAGCTGTTTTTT. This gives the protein CSARQGIRNTGELFF.

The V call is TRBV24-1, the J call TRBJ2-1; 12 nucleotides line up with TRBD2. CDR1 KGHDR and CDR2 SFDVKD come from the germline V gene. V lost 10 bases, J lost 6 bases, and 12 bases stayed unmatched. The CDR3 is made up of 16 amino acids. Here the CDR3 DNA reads TGTGCCACTGGTGGCAGCCTAGCGGGAGGGATCAATGAGCAGTTCTTC. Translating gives CATGGSLAGGINEQFF.